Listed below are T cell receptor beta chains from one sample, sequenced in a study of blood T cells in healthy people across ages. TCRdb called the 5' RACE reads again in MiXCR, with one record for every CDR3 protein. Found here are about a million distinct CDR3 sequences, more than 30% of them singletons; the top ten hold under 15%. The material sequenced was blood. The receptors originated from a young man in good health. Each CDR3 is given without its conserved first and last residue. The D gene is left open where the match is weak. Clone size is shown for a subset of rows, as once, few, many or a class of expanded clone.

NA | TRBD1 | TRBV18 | ASSTQTGSSYNEQF
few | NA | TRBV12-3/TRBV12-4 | ASQVGHTEAF
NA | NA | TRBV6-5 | ASSYSGVGYEQY
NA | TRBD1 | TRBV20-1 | SASTGVNYGYT
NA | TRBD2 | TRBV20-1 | SAFRRRGGSTDTQY
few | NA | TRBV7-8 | ASSSGLRLGPNQPQH
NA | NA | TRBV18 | ASSPAARGSNNYGYT
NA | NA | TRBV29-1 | STSIRSDTEAF
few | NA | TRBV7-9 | ASILGLEETQY
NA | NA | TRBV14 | ASSLLVPRDQPQH
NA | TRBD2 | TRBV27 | ASSLVAGRAGAGEQF
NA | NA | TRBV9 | ASSADSNTGELF
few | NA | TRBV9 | ASSVGNSNEQF
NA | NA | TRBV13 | ASSARQSQETQY
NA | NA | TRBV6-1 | ASSEHPNTEAF
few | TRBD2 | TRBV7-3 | ASSLTGGWGTDTQY
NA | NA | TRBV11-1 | ASSLRPQENTGELF
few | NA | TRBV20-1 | SSNGGSYNEQF
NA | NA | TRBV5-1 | ASSLRDGRRAQY
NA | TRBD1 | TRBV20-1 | SARTPRDRAQIATNEKLF
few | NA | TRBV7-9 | ASSLRTHRHEDTQY
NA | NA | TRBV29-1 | SVDTRNTEAF
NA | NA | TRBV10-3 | AISDWGQRTEAF
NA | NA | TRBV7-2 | ASSLARGVANYGYT
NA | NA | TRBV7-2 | ASSLHKGETQY
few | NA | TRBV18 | ASSPSFMDSLRQPQH
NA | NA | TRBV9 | ASSTGTVGTTEQF
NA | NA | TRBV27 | ASSHGGDTQY
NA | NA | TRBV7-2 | ASSYVSGKSGNIQY
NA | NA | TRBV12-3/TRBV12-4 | ASSSGGWQPQH
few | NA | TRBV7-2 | ASSLAEGYRPADNEQF
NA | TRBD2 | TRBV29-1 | SVEVGGGYEQY
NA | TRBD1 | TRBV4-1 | ASRRAGGSHEQF
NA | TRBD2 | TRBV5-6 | ASSNPGGADTQY
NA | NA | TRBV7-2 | ASSLDSAVMNTEAF
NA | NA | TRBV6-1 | ASSVVGTEVDEQF
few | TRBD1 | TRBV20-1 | SVRGQLNTEAF
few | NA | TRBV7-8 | ASSPGRMTEAF
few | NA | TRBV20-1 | SASPGGPANEKLF
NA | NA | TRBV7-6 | ASSLEASEQY
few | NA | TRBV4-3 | ASSADGLYNEQF
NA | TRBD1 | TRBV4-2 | ASSQLGQGGFYGYT
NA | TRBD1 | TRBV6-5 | ASSYSMARGTTKNIQY
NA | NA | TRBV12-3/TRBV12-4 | ASSPSKENTDTQY
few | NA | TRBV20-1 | SAREMAGGTDTQY
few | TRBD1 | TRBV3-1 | ASSPSGTGSFEGQF
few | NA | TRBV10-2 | ASRLDNLADTEAF
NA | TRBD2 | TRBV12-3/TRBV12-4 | ASSFSLAGGLGADTQY
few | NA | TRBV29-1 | SVLQGVNTGELF
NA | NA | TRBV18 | ASSPPPDLNYGYT
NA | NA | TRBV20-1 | SAISYRGENTGDLF
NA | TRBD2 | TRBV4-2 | ASSQDRGLAGEQF
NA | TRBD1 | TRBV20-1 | SARDGGQGSLRPQY
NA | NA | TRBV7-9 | ARSLTGLNTEAF
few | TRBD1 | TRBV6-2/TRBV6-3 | ASSYWDRPVGGYT